This T cell receptor beta chain was captured by sequencing in a study of T cell repertoires in cytomegalovirus infection. For the study at large: Signatures in public TCR beta sequences pointed to both CMV infection and matching HLA type. Findings of the study overall: CMV carriers having the relevant HLA were flagged by cumulative public TCR beta family frequency.

Using its own MiXCR run on the reads, TCRdb lists one record per CDR3 protein. The repertoire holds approximately 340,000 distinct CDR3 sequences, with almost 30% as singletons. This clonotype appeared a few times. Its antigen is unidentified. The CDR3 loop spans 14 amino acids. Trimming stripped 5 bases from V and 7 bases from J, with 15 bases between. V gene TRBV12-3 or TRBV12-4 combines with J gene TRBJ1-5; D is undetermined. The clonotype was recovered from a human donor in good health (CMV status not recorded). Some clones in this sample may be carry-over from other donors' samples. This sample comprised cultured PBMCs, obtained from culture after CMV antigen stimulation. DNA of the CDR3: TGTGCCAGCAGTAAAATAGGGTTGTGGCAGCCCCAGCATTTT. Protein: CASSKIGLWQPQHF.